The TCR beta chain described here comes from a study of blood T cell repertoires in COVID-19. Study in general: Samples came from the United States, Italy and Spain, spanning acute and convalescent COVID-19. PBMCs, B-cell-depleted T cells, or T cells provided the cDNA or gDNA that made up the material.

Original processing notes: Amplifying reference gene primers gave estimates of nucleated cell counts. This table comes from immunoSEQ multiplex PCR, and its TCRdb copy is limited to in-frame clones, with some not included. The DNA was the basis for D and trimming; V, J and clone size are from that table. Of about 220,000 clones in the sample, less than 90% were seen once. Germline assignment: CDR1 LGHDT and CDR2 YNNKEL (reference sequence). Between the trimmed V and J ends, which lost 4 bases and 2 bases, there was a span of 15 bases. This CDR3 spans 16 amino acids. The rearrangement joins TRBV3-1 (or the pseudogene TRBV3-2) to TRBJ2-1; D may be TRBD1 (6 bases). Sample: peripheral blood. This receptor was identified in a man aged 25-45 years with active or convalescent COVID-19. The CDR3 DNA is TGTGCCAGCAGCCGTTTCCGGGACATCACCTACAATGAGCAGTTCTTC. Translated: CASSRFRDITYNEQFF.